This passage covers 2 T cell receptor beta chains from one sample sequenced in a study of cytomegalovirus exposure and HLA in healthy donors. Sequenced by immunoSEQ multiplex PCR; TCRdb stores in-frame clones only, minus some. Counted here are about 73,000 clones, approximately 94% occurring once; the ten biggest clones make up roughly 1%. The sequenced sample was PBMCs. Every receptor here comes from a woman aged 18-29 years in good health and CMV-seronegative.

The rearrangement links TRBV5-4 to TRBJ2-5; D is possibly TRBD1 (6 bases). The CDR3 sequence is 14 residues long. V lost 5 bases to trimming and J lost 0 bases, with 11 bases between them. Looked up from germline, CDR1 is SGHNT and CDR2 is YYREEE (reference sequence). This CDR3 is CASSFGQNQETQYF. For the CDR3, the DNA is TGTGCCAGCAGTTTCGGACAGAACCAAGAGACCCAGTACTTC.

The gene calls are TRBV7-2 and TRBJ2-4; 8 bases agree with TRBD1. This CDR3 is 16 amino acids long. Germline trimming cut 0 bases from V and 3 bases from J; bases unmatched to any gene: 4. Germline lookup yields CDR1 SGHTA and CDR2 FQGNSA. CDR3 DNA sequence: TGTGCCAGCAGCTTAGCCGGACAGGGCTACAAAAACATTCAGTACTTC. This translates into CASSLAGQGYKNIQYF.